Below, 31 T cell receptor beta chains from the same sample are listed, as sequenced in a study of shared clonotypes between healthy human individuals. TCRdb's copy holds only in-frame clones and misses some; the assay was immunoSEQ multiplex PCR. The table records 2 million to 2.5 million clones, 90% to 95% of them present only once. The specimen was naive CD4+ T cells from PBMCs. Subset noted: CD45RA+ positively selected. These receptors were obtained from a man aged 18 to 35 in good health. Some clones in this sample may be carry-over from other donors' samples.

The chain joins TRBV18 to TRBJ2-2; D ambiguous. The CDR3 loop spans 14 amino acids. V shed 1 base and J shed 7 bases, with 10 bases lying between them. Germline V gives CDR1 KGHSH, CDR2 LQKENI. The CDR3 coding sequence is TGTGCCAGCTCACCACTTCAAGGGCTCGGGGAGCTGTTTTTT. This encodes CASSPLQGLGELFF.

The chain's CDR3 is CASSLARQGADGYTF. The CDR3 nucleotides read TGCGCCAGCAGCTTGGCCCGACAGGGGGCGGATGGCTACACCTTC. J is TRBJ1-2 and V is TRBV5-1, with TRBD1 identical over 10 bases. The CDR3 runs to 15 residues. The germline CDR1 and CDR2 sequences are SGHRS and YFSETQ. J gave up 6 bases and V 0 bases, and 5 bases lay outside the gene matches.

The rearrangement links TRBV7-2 to TRBJ1-3, with no clear D. Germline lookup yields CDR1 SGHTA and CDR2 FQGNSA. V was pared by 3 bases and J by 4 bases, with 10 bases between. The CDR3 covers 14 residues. CDR3 nucleotides: TGTGCCAGCAGCTTCCTACATCGGGGAAACACCATATATTTT. As protein: CASSFLHRGNTIYF.

Here the CDR3 DNA reads TGTGCCAGCAGCCAAATTAGGACAGGGACCGGGGAGCTGTTTTTT. The encoded protein is CASSQIRTGTGELFF. J is TRBJ2-2 and V is TRBV14; TRBD1 agrees at 8 bases. CDR1 SGHDN and CDR2 FVKESK come from the germline V gene. The J segment lost 5 bases and the V segment lost 2 bases, leaving 4 bases of the junction unmatched. This CDR3 is 15 amino acids long. Drawing the rest from reference TRBV14 and TRBJ2-2, the complete variable domain is EAGVTQFPSHSVIEKGQTVTLRCDPISGHDNLYWYRRVMGKEIKFLLHFVKESKQDESGMPNNRFLAERTGGTYSTLKVQPAELEDSGVYFCASSQIRTGTGELFFGEGSRLTVL.

The chain joins TRBV2 to TRBJ1-4; 9 nucleotides line up with TRBD1. V trimming: 7 bases; J trimming: 10 bases; junction bases outside the gene matches: 7. CDR3 length: 13 residues. Germline values: CDR1 SNHLY, CDR2 FYNNEI. The CDR3 region is CASMNPDRGKLFF. CDR3 nucleotide sequence: TGTGCCAGCATGAACCCGGACAGGGGAAAACTGTTTTTT.

This chain connects TRBV7-2 to TRBJ1-1; a possible D gene is TRBD1 (5 bases). Germline V gene sequence: CDR1 SGHTA, CDR2 FQGNSA. V was trimmed by 11 bases and J by 3 bases, leaving 19 bases between them. This CDR3 comprises 14 residues. The DNA of the CDR3 is TGTGCCGGTGGGGACCCAGGGTGGGACACTGAAGCTTTCTTT. Protein: CAGGDPGWDTEAFF.

As DNA, the CDR3 is TGTGCCAGCAGCTCCATGTCTCAAGGGGAGCTTGGCTACACCTTC. Protein product: CASSSMSQGELGYTF. This chain connects TRBV11-2 to TRBJ1-2; D possibly corresponds to TRBD1 (5 bases). CDR1 and CDR2 (germline): SGHAT, FQNNGV. This CDR3 region has 15 residues. With 4 bases removed from V and 7 bases from J, the gap between germline ends came to 19 bases.

Regarding this clone: The sample carries other DNA sequences with the same CDR3. The rearrangement joins TRBV7-2 to TRBJ1-5, with unresolved D. The germline V gene encodes CDR1 SGHTA and CDR2 FQGNSA. V lost 0 bases to trimming and J lost 0 bases, with 3 bases between them. The CDR3 spans 14 residues. CDR3 loop: CASSLAPSNQPQHF. CDR3 nucleotides: TGTGCCAGCAGCTTAGCCCCTAGCAATCAGCCCCAGCATTTT.

V usage is TRBV7-9 and J usage is TRBJ2-7, with D hard to call. V was cut by 5 bases and J by 0 bases, with 11 bases left in between. This CDR3 has 14 amino acids. Germline V gene data show CDR1 as SEHNR and CDR2 as FQNEAQ (reference sequence). The DNA for the CDR3 is TGTGCCAGCAGCCCCACGACGACCTCCTACGAGCAGTACTTC. Residues: CASSPTTTSYEQYF. Based on the CDR3 plus reference TRBV7-9 and TRBJ2-7, the full variable domain is DTGVSQNPRHKITKRGQNVTFRCDPISEHNRLYWYRQTLGQGPEFLTYFQNEAQLEKSRLLSDRFSAERPKGSFSTLEIQRTEQGDSAMYLCASSPTTTSYEQYFGPGTRLTVT.

The chain combines TRBV30 with TRBJ2-1, with TRBD1 matching 8 bases. The CDR3 has 14 residues. Unmatched junction bases numbered 7, after V lost 6 bases and J lost 3 bases. The germline CDR1 and CDR2 sequences are GTSNPN and SVGIG (reference sequence). In DNA, the CDR3 is TGTGCCTGCAGAGGGGACAGGAACTACAATGAGCAGTTCTTC. As protein: CACRGDRNYNEQFF.

The V gene is TRBV28, the J gene TRBJ1-3, with TRBD1 matching 7 bases. There are 20 residues in the CDR3. Trimming removed 6 bases from V and 0 bases from J; junction bases left unmatched: 20. CDR1 MDHEN and CDR2 SYDVKM come from the germline V gene. CDR3 region: CASRRDRGFAYSYSGNTIYF. For the CDR3, the DNA is TGTGCCAGCAGGCGGGACAGAGGATTTGCTTACTCATACTCTGGAAACACCATATATTTT. Looking up the rest from reference TRBV28 and TRBJ1-3 gives the full variable domain: DVKVTQSSRYLVKRTGEKVFLECVQDMDHENMFWYRQDPGLGLRLIYFSYDVKMKEKGDIPEGYSVSREKKERFSLILESASTNQTSMYLCASRRDRGFAYSYSGNTIYFGEGSWLTVV.

V gene TRBV7-3 combines with J gene TRBJ2-1; 8 bases match TRBD2. The CDR3 is 15 amino acids. Germline trimming cut 2 bases from V and 7 bases from J; bases unmatched to any gene: 7. Per the germline V gene, CDR1 is SGHTA and CDR2 is FQGTGA. The CDR3 nucleotides read TGTGCCAGCAGCTTATGGAACGGGAGGGGGAATGAGCAGTTCTTC. It codes for CASSLWNGRGNEQFF.

The chain combines TRBV19 with TRBJ2-1, with TRBD2 matching over 13 bases. CDR3 size: 20 residues. Trimming at V came to 4 bases and at J to 2 bases, leaving 14 bases not matched to a gene. Germline CDR1 reads LNHDA; CDR2 reads SQIVND (reference sequence). The DNA of the CDR3 is TGTGCCAGTAGTAGGGCGGCGGGACTAGCGGGACGAAGCCCCTACAATGAGCAGTTCTTC. Its protein is CASSRAAGLAGRSPYNEQFF.

This sequence joins TRBV5-1 and TRBJ2-5; D remains ambiguous. Germline lookup yields CDR1 SGHRS and CDR2 YFSETQ. The V end was cut by 1 base, the J end by 1 base, with 8 bases between. The CDR3 spans 14 residues. In DNA form, the CDR3 reads TGCGCCAGCAGCTTGTACAGCTCCCAAGAGACCCAGTACTTC. Protein sequence: CASSLYSSQETQYF.

V is TRBV7-2 and J is TRBJ1-1; D might be TRBD1 (6 bases). Trimming removed 9 bases at V and 0 bases at J, with 14 bases between. CDR1 is SGHTA and CDR2 is FQGNSA in the germline V gene. The CDR3 length is 14 residues. CDR3 sequence: CASREGTLNTEAFF. The CDR3 coding sequence is TGTGCCAGTAGGGAGGGGACACTGAACACTGAAGCTTTCTTT.

This clone was seen only a few times. V usage is TRBV4-1 and J usage is TRBJ1-2; D possibly corresponds to TRBD1 (6 bases). Germline loops: CDR1 MGHRA, CDR2 YSYEKL. The V and J ends lost 1 base and 0 bases respectively, with 9 bases between them. The CDR3 runs to 15 residues. CDR3 region: CASSQGAGANYGYTF. CDR3 nucleotides: TGCGCCAGCAGCCAAGGGGCAGGGGCTAACTATGGCTACACCTTC.

The V and J genes are TRBV11-1 and TRBJ2-3; D may match TRBD1 or TRBD2 (5 bases each). The CDR3 is 17 amino acids. Deletions cut 5 bases from V and 2 bases from J, with 20 bases between. Per germline, CDR1 SGHAT and CDR2 FQDESV (reference sequence). Here the CDR3 DNA reads TGTGCCAGCAGCCCCATACGGGCCCTAGGGACCACAGATACGCAGTATTTT. Amino acids: CASSPIRALGTTDTQYF.

The gene calls are TRBV9 and TRBJ2-7; 15 bases map to TRBD2. This CDR3 comprises 21 residues. The V segment lost 0 bases and the J segment 5 bases; nucleotides outside the gene matches: 18. Germline CDR1 and CDR2: SGDLS and YYNGEE. CDR3 DNA: TGTGCCAGCAGCGTAGCTACGGAAACAGGGGGACTAGCGGGAGGTGGGAACGAGCAGTACTTC. It translates to CASSVATETGGLAGGGNEQYF.

The rearrangement links TRBV2 to TRBJ2-2, with TRBD1 matching 8 bases. CDR1 is SNHLY and CDR2 is FYNNEI in the germline V gene. With V trimmed by 9 bases and J by 2 bases, 11 bases remained unmatched. The CDR3 extends over 16 amino acids. CDR3 sequence: CARNKQGGGNTGELFF. The CDR3 nucleotides are TGTGCCAGAAACAAACAGGGGGGAGGAAACACCGGGGAGCTGTTTTTT.

This sequence joins TRBV6-1 and TRBJ2-5; the D gene is possibly TRBD1 (5 bases). The CDR3 spans 15 residues. CDR1 is MNHNS, CDR2 SASEGT, per germline. With 0 bases removed from V and 5 bases from J, the gap between germline ends came to 13 bases. CDR3 loop: CASSEASKGKETQYF. CDR3 DNA: TGTGCCAGCAGTGAAGCGAGTAAGGGGAAGGAGACCCAGTACTTC.

The chain combines TRBV11-3 with TRBJ2-7, with 11 bases identical to TRBD2. CDR3 length: 16 amino acids. The V gene's germline CDR1 is SGHNT and CDR2 YENEEA. V shed 4 bases, J shed 2 bases, and the junction held 7 bases outside the gene matches. In DNA form, the CDR3 reads TGTGCCAGCAGCTCTAGCGGGAGGTCTGGAACCTACGAGCAGTACTTC. This encodes CASSSSGRSGTYEQYF.

This clone was detected once. The J gene is TRBJ2-7, the V gene TRBV18, with 8 positions matching TRBD1. CDR3 length: 15 residues. CDR1 is KGHSH, CDR2 LQKENI, per germline. J gave up 3 bases and V 8 bases, and 12 bases lay outside the gene matches. CDR3 nucleotide sequence: TGTGCCAGCACGCTGACAGGGGAAGGGCTCTACGAGCAGTACTTC. Protein: CASTLTGEGLYEQYF.

The chain couples TRBV6-5 to TRBJ1-2, with D perhaps TRBD1 (5 bases). From germline, CDR1 is MNHEY and CDR2 SVGAGI. There are 13 residues in the CDR3. Trimming took 4 bases from V and 7 from J, leaving 13 bases between them. In DNA form, the CDR3 reads TGTGCCAGCAGTTTCTTGGGGGAAGGTGGCTACACCTTC. It translates to CASSFLGEGGYTF.

The chain carries TRBV2 and TRBJ2-1; D perhaps matches TRBD1 (5 bases). This CDR3 has 15 amino acids. The V gene's germline CDR1 is SNHLY and CDR2 FYNNEI. Trimming left V 8 bases short and J 6 bases short, with 20 bases between. The CDR3 loop reads CASPLGQSPLNEQFF. The DNA of the CDR3 is TGTGCCAGCCCCCTGGGGCAGAGTCCCCTCAATGAGCAGTTCTTC. Variable domain in full (rest from reference TRBV2 and TRBJ2-1): EPEVTQTPSHQVTQMGQEVILRCVPISNHLYFYWYRQILGQKVEFLVSFYNNEISEKSEIFDDQFSVERPDGSNFTLKIRSTKLEDSAMYFCASPLGQSPLNEQFFGPGTRLTVL.

The V gene is TRBV7-3, the J gene TRBJ2-1; TRBD2 matches 7 bases. This CDR3 contains 16 residues. Losses at the gene ends were 1 base for V and 2 bases for J; bases not matched to a gene: 5. From germline, CDR1 is SGHTA and CDR2 FQGTGA. The CDR3: CASSLRAGAAYNEQFF. The CDR3 DNA is TGTGCCAGCAGCTTAAGGGCGGGAGCAGCCTACAATGAGCAGTTCTTC.

This clone was picked up one time. This chain links TRBV28 with TRBJ1-5; D remains ambiguous. Trimming pared 10 bases from V and 11 bases from J, leaving 15 bases between. CDR3 size: 11 residues. CDR1 MDHEN and CDR2 SYDVKM come from the germline V gene. The CDR3 is CATHSQGAQHF. The CDR3 bases are TGTGCCACCCACTCCCAAGGAGCCCAGCATTTT.

This rearrangement joins TRBV6-1 to TRBJ2-2; D unclear. V lost 6 bases and J lost 5, with 10 bases in between. The V gene's germline CDR1 is MNHNS and CDR2 SASEGT. There are 13 residues in the CDR3. The CDR3 spells CASRGTGTGELFF. In DNA, the CDR3 is TGTGCCAGCAGAGGAACTGGGACCGGGGAGCTGTTTTTT.

The V and J genes are TRBV27 and TRBJ2-1; 8 nucleotides agree with TRBD2. Germline CDR1 and CDR2: MNHEY and SMNVEV (reference sequence). The CDR3 length is 15 residues. The trim removed 6 bases at V and 6 bases at J, leaving 10 bases unmatched. Here the CDR3 reads CASSPRRGRSNEQFF. In nucleotides, the CDR3 is TGTGCCAGCAGCCCACGGCGCGGGAGGAGCAATGAGCAGTTCTTC.

The rearrangement joins TRBV5-4 to TRBJ2-2; 8 bases line up with TRBD2. Looked up from germline, CDR1 is SGHNT and CDR2 is YYREEE (reference sequence). The V gene end was trimmed by 5 bases and the J gene end by 3 bases; junction bases not matched to a gene: 9. This CDR3 comprises 16 residues. The CDR3 spells CASSSKREFDTGELFF. The CDR3 nucleotides are TGTGCCAGCAGTTCAAAGCGGGAGTTTGACACCGGGGAGCTGTTTTTT.

The chain couples TRBV19 to TRBJ2-2, with a possible D match to TRBD2 (6 bases). The CDR3 has 14 amino acids. With 1 base removed from V and 6 bases from J, the gap between germline ends came to 9 bases. Germline V CDR1 and CDR2: LNHDA, SQIVND (reference sequence). The chain's CDR3 is CASSIAGVAGELFF. The CDR3 DNA is TGTGCCAGTAGTATAGCGGGGGTGGCCGGGGAGCTGTTTTTT. Full variable domain (missing parts from reference TRBV19 and TRBJ2-2): DGGITQSPKYLFRKEGQNVTLSCEQNLNHDAMYWYRQDPGQGLRLIYYSQIVNDFQKGDIAEGYSVSREKKESFPLTVTSAQKNPTAFYLCASSIAGVAGELFFGEGSRLTVL.

This clone is a singleton in its sample. V and J are TRBV11-2 and TRBJ2-7, with D perhaps being TRBD1 or TRBD2 (5 bases each). The germline V gene encodes CDR1 SGHAT and CDR2 FQNNGV. CDR3 length: 15 residues. The germline V and J ends were trimmed by 5 bases and 2 bases, with 16 bases remaining between them. Written as DNA, the CDR3 is TGTGCCAGCAGCATGTCCGGGACGGGACCCTACGAGCAGTACTTC. Amino acids: CASSMSGTGPYEQYF. Drawing the rest from reference TRBV11-2 and TRBJ2-7, the complete variable domain is EAGVAQSPRYKIIEKRQSVAFWCNPISGHATLYWYQQILGQGPKLLIQFQNNGVVDDSQLPKDRFSAERLKGVDSTLKIQPAKLEDSAVYLCASSMSGTGPYEQYFGPGTRLTVT.